Given below is one T cell receptor beta chain in context. This specimen belongs to a study of blood T cell repertoires in COVID-19. The CDR3 loop spans 14 amino acids. V gave up 2 bases and J gave up 6 bases; unmatched junction bases: 5. Germline assignment: CDR1 MNHEY and CDR2 SVGAGI. Generated by immunoSEQ multiplex PCR, the TCRdb table keeps only in-frame clones and is missing some. The repertoire holds 150,000 to 250,000 clones, less than 95% seen once, with roughly 0.76% in the top ten. The rearrangement links TRBV6-5 to TRBJ1-1, with TRBD1 matching over 8 bases. This sequence was found in a man younger than 45 with COVID-19, enrolled during active disease. Material for sequencing was peripheral blood. CDR3 in amino acids: CASSYGTGVSEAFF. Here the CDR3 DNA reads TGTGCCAGCAGTTACGGGACAGGAGTTTCTGAAGCTTTCTTT.